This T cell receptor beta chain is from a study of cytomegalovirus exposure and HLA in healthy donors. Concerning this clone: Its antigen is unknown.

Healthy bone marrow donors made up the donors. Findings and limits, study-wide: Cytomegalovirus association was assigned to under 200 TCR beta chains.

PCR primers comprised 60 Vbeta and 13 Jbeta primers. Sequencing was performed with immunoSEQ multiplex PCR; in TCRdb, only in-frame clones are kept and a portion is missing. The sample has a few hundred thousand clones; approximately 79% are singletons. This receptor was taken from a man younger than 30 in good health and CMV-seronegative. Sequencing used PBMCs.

The CDR3 here is CASSQRVGGPSYEQYF. CDR3 in DNA: TGCGCCAGCAGCCAACGGGTGGGGGGTCCCTCCTACGAGCAGTACTTC. The chain carries TRBV4-3 and TRBJ2-7; D is possibly TRBD2 (6 bases). CDR1 is LGHNA and CDR2 is YSLEER in the germline V gene. Trimming stripped 2 bases from V and 0 bases from J, with 14 bases between. The CDR3 is 16 residues long.